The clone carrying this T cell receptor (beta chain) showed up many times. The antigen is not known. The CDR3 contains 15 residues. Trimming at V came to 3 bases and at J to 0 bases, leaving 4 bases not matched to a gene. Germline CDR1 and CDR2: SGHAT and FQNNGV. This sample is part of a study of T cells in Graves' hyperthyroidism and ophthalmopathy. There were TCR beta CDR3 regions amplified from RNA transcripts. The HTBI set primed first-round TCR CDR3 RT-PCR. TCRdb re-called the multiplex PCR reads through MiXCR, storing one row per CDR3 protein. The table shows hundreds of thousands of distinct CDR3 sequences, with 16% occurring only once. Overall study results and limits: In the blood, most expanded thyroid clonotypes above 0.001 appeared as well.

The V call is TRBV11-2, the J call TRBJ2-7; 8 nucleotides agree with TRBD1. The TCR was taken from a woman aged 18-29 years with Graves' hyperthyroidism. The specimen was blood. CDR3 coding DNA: TGTGCCAGCAGCTTCGGACAGGGAGTCTCCTACGAGCAGTACTTC. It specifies CASSFGQGVSYEQYF.